In its sample, the clone carrying this TCR beta chain was seen a few times. After constant-region reverse-primer amplification, full-length variable regions underwent semi-nested PCR with Nested Universal Primer A. Using its own MiXCR run on the 5' RACE reads, TCRdb lists one record per CDR3 protein. Among about 32,000 distinct CDR3 sequences listed, roughly a quarter were seen once. Germline trimming cut 0 bases from V and 4 bases from J; bases unmatched to any gene: 3. Germline-derived CDR1 and CDR2 are SEHNR and FQNEAQ (reference sequence). The CDR3 contains 14 residues. The sample comprised memory CD4+ T cells sorted from blood. The subset denotes: memory CD4+ T cells, CD4+CD45RO+CD25-. This chain uses TRBV7-9 with TRBJ2-7; TRBD2 aligns across 7 bases. The clonotype was recovered from a female donor with breast cancer. CDR3 protein: CASSLAGGTYEQYF. The CDR3 nucleotides read TGTGCCAGCAGCTTAGCGGGGGGGACGTACGAGCAGTACTTC.